What follows are 29 T cell receptor beta chains derived from one specimen sequenced in a study of identifying expanded T cells in peripheral blood. Sequencing was performed with immunoSEQ multiplex PCR; in TCRdb, only in-frame clones are kept and a portion is missing. The sample yields about 83,000 clones, around 89% seen once. Source material: blood. These receptors were obtained from a person aged 18 to 69 in good health.

The chain employs TRBV28 and TRBJ2-5; 9 positions agree with TRBD1. V gave up 5 bases and J gave up 5 bases; unmatched junction bases: 6. This CDR3 is 14 amino acids long. The germline V gene has CDR1 MDHEN and CDR2 SYDVKM. The CDR3 protein is CASSQGTGWETQYF. The CDR3 DNA sequence: TGTGCCAGCAGTCAGGGGACAGGGTGGGAGACCCAGTACTTC.

This chain joins TRBV28 and TRBJ1-2; 8 bases map to TRBD1. The CDR3 covers 14 residues. The V and J ends lost 10 bases and 4 bases, in that order; junction bases with no gene match: 11. Germline CDR1 is MDHEN and CDR2 is SYDVKM. The CDR3 protein is CATSTGAQSYGYTF. The CDR3 bases are TGTGCCACCTCGACAGGGGCCCAAAGCTATGGCTACACCTTC.

The chain couples TRBV4-1 to TRBJ1-5; D remains unclear. The CDR3 is made up of 11 amino acids. Germline-derived CDR1 and CDR2 are MGHRA and YSYEKL. V was clipped by 4 bases and J by 10 bases, with 8 bases between them. This chain's CDR3 is CASSPLFPQHF. The DNA of the CDR3 is TGCGCCAGCAGCCCCCTTTTCCCCCAGCATTTT.

The V gene is TRBV7-9, the J gene TRBJ2-5, with 9 bases matching TRBD1. CDR3 length: 15 residues. V shed 5 bases, J shed 1 base, and the junction held 5 bases outside the gene matches. CDR1 is SEHNR, CDR2 FQNEAQ, per germline (reference sequence). This CDR3 is CASSPPQGAQETQYF. CDR3 nucleotides: TGTGCCAGCAGCCCGCCACAGGGGGCCCAAGAGACCCAGTACTTC. Looking up the rest from reference TRBV7-9 and TRBJ2-5 gives the full variable domain: DTGVSQNPRHKITKRGQNVTFRCDPISEHNRLYWYRQTLGQGPEFLTYFQNEAQLEKSRLLSDRFSAERPKGSFSTLEIQRTEQGDSAMYLCASSPPQGAQETQYFGPGTRLLVL.

Only one count was recorded for this clone. J is TRBJ1-5 and V is TRBV7-2, with D unclear. Deletions cut 5 bases from V and 3 bases from J, with 11 bases between. This CDR3 has 14 residues. CDR1 and CDR2 (germline): SGHTA, FQGNSA. CDR3 amino acids: CASSPAFVNQPQHF. CDR3 bases: TGTGCCAGCAGCCCCGCGTTCGTCAATCAGCCCCAGCATTTT.

This chain connects TRBV18 to TRBJ2-5; D is unresolved. The germline V and J ends were trimmed by 3 bases and 2 bases, with 4 bases remaining between them. The CDR3 is 12 amino acids. CDR1 KGHSH and CDR2 LQKENI come from the germline V gene. CDR3 sequence (DNA): TGTGCCAGCTCACCGCAACAAGAGACCCAGTACTTC. Translating it yields CASSPQQETQYF.

V and J are TRBV29-1 and TRBJ2-6, with D possibly TRBD1 on 5 matching bases. V gave up 2 bases and J gave up 2 bases, with 19 bases separating them. Germline V CDR1 and CDR2: SQVTM, ANQGSEA. CDR3 length equals 18 residues. The CDR3: CSVESRGTELAGANVLTF. The CDR3, as DNA: TGCAGCGTTGAAAGTAGGGGTACGGAGTTAGCTGGGGCCAACGTCCTGACTTTC.

The chain joins TRBV30 to TRBJ2-3; D possibly corresponds to TRBD2 (5 bases). V lost 0 bases and J lost 5, with 18 bases in between. The germline V gene has CDR1 GTSNPN and CDR2 SVGIG (reference sequence). The CDR3 has 16 residues. Written as DNA, the CDR3 is TGTGCCTGGAGTGTACACCGGGGAAGGGAGAAAGATACGCAGTATTTT. Residues: CAWSVHRGREKDTQYF.

The chain links TRBV6-5 to TRBJ2-7; tentative D call: TRBD1 (6 bases). Trimming cost V 2 bases and J 3 bases, with 11 bases left between them. Germline V gene data show CDR1 as MNHEY and CDR2 as SVGAGI. This CDR3 contains 14 residues. The CDR3 DNA follows: TGTGCCAGCAGTTACACAGGGAAGGTCTACGAGCAGTACTTC. Translated: CASSYTGKVYEQYF.

The chain recombines TRBV19 with TRBJ2-5, with D perhaps matching TRBD1 or TRBD2 (5 bases each). There are 13 residues in the CDR3. Trimming removed 8 bases at V and 2 bases at J, with 12 bases between. From germline, CDR1 is LNHDA and CDR2 SQIVND (reference sequence). The CDR3 DNA reads as TGTGCCAGTGGGCAGGGAGTACAAGAGACCCAGTACTTC. The encoded protein is CASGQGVQETQYF.

The CDR3 loop reads CASRGTETQYF. DNA for the CDR3: TGTGCCAGCAGGGGGACAGAGACCCAGTACTTC. This sequence joins TRBV2 and TRBJ2-5; D is perhaps TRBD1 or TRBD2 (5 bases each). V was pared by 6 bases and J by 4 bases, with 6 bases between. CDR3 length equals 11 residues. The V gene's germline CDR1 is SNHLY and CDR2 FYNNEI.

The table lists this clone with a count of one. This chain uses TRBV27 with TRBJ2-7; D possibly corresponds to TRBD1 (5 bases). The V gene's germline CDR1 is MNHEY and CDR2 SMNVEV (reference sequence). The V gene lost 5 bases and the J gene lost 1 base, with 15 bases spanning the gap. This CDR3 is 15 amino acids long. The CDR3 is CASSTGPDTSYEQYF. The DNA for the CDR3 is TGTGCCAGCAGTACAGGACCCGACACGTCCTACGAGCAGTACTTC.

This chain links TRBV9 with TRBJ2-3; D possibly corresponds to TRBD2 (5 bases). Trimming took off 0 bases at V and 4 bases at J, with 15 bases between the two ends. Per germline, CDR1 SGDLS and CDR2 YYNGEE. The length of the CDR3 is 16 residues. In DNA, the CDR3 is TGTGCCAGCAGCGTAGCTTTGTCCGAGCGGCCAGATACGCAGTATTTT. Its protein is CASSVALSERPDTQYF. Using reference TRBV9 and TRBJ2-3 for the parts outside the CDR3, the full variable domain is DSGVTQTPKHLITATGQRVTLRCSPRSGDLSVYWYQQSLDQGLQFLIQYYNGEERAKGNILERFSAQQFPDLHSELNLSSLELGDSALYFCASSVALSERPDTQYFGPGTRLTVL.

The rearrangement links TRBV18 to TRBJ2-1; D gene unclear. The ends were cut back, 4 bases at V and 8 bases at J, with 21 bases in the middle. The CDR3 loop spans 16 amino acids. The germline CDR1 and CDR2 sequences are KGHSH and LQKENI. The CDR3 DNA reads as TGTGCCAGCTCACGGCAAGCCGACCTGCCGCCCCATGAGCAGTTCTTC. Translated: CASSRQADLPPHEQFF.

This chain connects TRBV6-1 to TRBJ1-1, with TRBD1 matching over 8 bases. This CDR3 is built from 15 residues. Germline V CDR1 and CDR2: MNHNS, SASEGT. V shed 5 bases and J 5 bases; nucleotides not matched to a gene: 10. Written as DNA, the CDR3 is TGTGCCAGCAGTCCTCACAGGGGGTTCCCAACTGAAGCTTTCTTT. Translation: CASSPHRGFPTEAFF.

The CDR3 reads CASSLAGQVNEKLFF. The CDR3 DNA is TGTGCCAGCAGCTTAGCCGGACAGGTTAATGAAAAACTGTTTTTT. The chain combines TRBV7-2 with TRBJ1-4; 7 bases match TRBD1. V lost 0 bases, J lost 4 bases, and 2 bases stayed unmatched. CDR3 length equals 15 residues. Germline lookup yields CDR1 SGHTA and CDR2 FQGNSA.

The genes are TRBV4-3 and TRBJ2-1; D might be TRBD1 (5 bases). V was clipped by 0 bases and J by 4 bases, with 7 bases between them. Germline assignment: CDR1 LGHNA and CDR2 YSLEER. The CDR3 totals 14 residues. The CDR3 DNA sequence: TGCGCCAGCAGCCAAGATACAGGATACAATGAGCAGTTCTTC. Its translation: CASSQDTGYNEQFF.

This chain uses TRBV6-5 with TRBJ2-1; D ambiguous. CDR1 is MNHEY, CDR2 SVGAGI, per germline. The CDR3 has 12 amino acids. Trimming took off 5 bases at V and 2 bases at J, with 4 bases between the two ends. CDR3: CASSRPYNEQFF. Written as DNA, the CDR3 is TGTGCCAGCAGTCGTCCCTACAATGAGCAGTTCTTC.

The V and J genes are TRBV14 and TRBJ2-3; TRBD2 agrees at 9 bases. In germline, CDR1 is SGHDN, CDR2 FVKESK. The CDR3 runs to 16 residues. V gave up 3 bases and J gave up 0 bases; unmatched junction bases: 4. CDR3 in amino acids: CASSHRRGGSTDTQYF. The CDR3 DNA sequence: TGTGCCAGCAGCCATAGGCGGGGGGGCAGCACAGATACGCAGTATTTT.

This chain joins TRBV7-2 and TRBJ2-7; 8 bases fit TRBD2. J was trimmed by 2 bases and V by 1 base; bases with no gene match: 10. The CDR3 covers 17 residues. Per germline, CDR1 SGHTA and CDR2 FQGNSA. The CDR3 nucleotides are TGTGCCAGCAGCTTAGTTCTGGCGGGAGGTGGACCCTACGAGCAGTACTTC. It translates to CASSLVLAGGGPYEQYF.

The chain links TRBV7-6 to TRBJ2-1; a weak D match, TRBD1 (8 bases). CDR3 size: 16 residues. Trimming shortened V by 2 bases and J by 7 bases, and 18 bases separated the two germline ends. The germline V gene encodes CDR1 SGHVS and CDR2 FNYEAQ. This CDR3 is CASSLLATGEGNEQFF. CDR3 bases: TGTGCCAGCAGCTTACTCGCGACAGGGGAGGGGAATGAGCAGTTCTTC.

The chain has TRBV7-8 and TRBJ2-7, with 10 bases fitting TRBD2. This CDR3 comprises 16 residues. The ends lost 5 bases at V and 0 bases at J; junction bases unmatched: 7. CDR1 SGHVS and CDR2 FQNEAQ come from the germline V gene. This chain's CDR3 is CASSDSSGSASYEQYF. In nucleotides, the CDR3 is TGTGCCAGCAGCGACTCTAGCGGGAGCGCCTCCTACGAGCAGTACTTC.

V usage is TRBV5-6 and J usage is TRBJ2-5, with D possibly TRBD2 on 6 matching bases. Trimming removed 0 bases from V and 1 base from J, with 7 bases in between. The CDR3 covers 14 residues. The germline CDR1 and CDR2 sequences are SGHDT and YYEEEE. CDR3 DNA: TGTGCCAGCAGCTTGGCCGGGGGCCAAGAGACCCAGTACTTC. Translating it yields CASSLAGGQETQYF.

The genes are TRBV5-5 and TRBJ2-7; D might be TRBD1 (5 bases). This CDR3 region has 15 residues. Trimming pared 2 bases from V and 3 bases from J, leaving 15 bases between. The germline V gene encodes CDR1 SGHKS and CDR2 YYEKEE (reference sequence). The CDR3 sequence is CASSFSLPTDYEQYF. The CDR3 coding sequence is TGTGCCAGCAGCTTTTCGCTACCGACAGACTACGAGCAGTACTTC.

V usage is TRBV10-2 and J usage is TRBJ2-7, with D possibly being TRBD1 or TRBD2 (5 bases each). The V end lost 2 bases, the J end lost 4 bases, and 15 bases lay between the germline ends. CDR3 length: 15 residues. Per the germline V gene, CDR1 is WSHSY and CDR2 is SAAADI. CDR3 DNA: TGCGCCAGCAGTGAGGGGGCAGGGCGGACTTACGAGCAGTACTTC. Its translation: CASSEGAGRTYEQYF.

This rearrangement joins TRBV5-1 to TRBJ2-7; 13 nucleotides agree with TRBD2. After removal of 4 bases from V and 3 bases from J, the junction contained 4 bases not matched to a gene. This CDR3 comprises 15 residues. Germline V lookup: CDR1 SGHRS, CDR2 YFSETQ. CDR3 bases: TGCGCCAGCAGCCGGACTAGCGGGAGCTACTACGAGCAGTACTTC. Protein: CASSRTSGSYYEQYF. Full variable domain (outside the CDR3, taken from reference TRBV5-1 and TRBJ2-7): KAGVTQTPRYLIKTRGQQVTLSCSPISGHRSVSWYQQTPGQGLQFLFEYFSETQRNKGNFPGRFSGRQFSNSRSEMNVSTLELGDSALYLCASSRTSGSYYEQYFGPGTRLTVT.

This clone was seen a single time. The chain links TRBV7-2 to TRBJ2-3; TRBD1 matches at 7 bases. The germline CDR1 and CDR2 sequences are SGHTA and FQGNSA. V shed 2 bases and J 3 bases; nucleotides not matched to a gene: 14. The CDR3 loop spans 18 amino acids. CDR3: CASSLRRSGGVSTDTQYF. CDR3 DNA: TGTGCCAGCAGCTTACGCCGATCAGGGGGAGTTTCGACAGATACGCAGTATTTT.

The V call is TRBV2, the J call TRBJ2-2; the D gene is possibly TRBD1 (6 bases). CDR3 size: 16 residues. Germline V gene data show CDR1 as SNHLY and CDR2 as FYNNEI. V was shortened by 6 bases and J by 6 bases, with 20 bases between the two germline ends. CDR3 residues: CASRNSVLQGAGELFF. CDR3 nucleotide sequence: TGTGCCAGCAGAAATTCGGTCCTACAGGGCGCCGGGGAGCTGTTTTTT.

This sequence joins TRBV2 and TRBJ2-3, with 11 positions matching TRBD2. The trim removed 4 bases at V and 3 bases at J, leaving 3 bases unmatched. Per germline, CDR1 SNHLY and CDR2 FYNNEI. CDR3 size: 15 residues. In nucleotides, the CDR3 is TGTGCCAGCAGTGGGCTAGCGGGAGGAACAGATACGCAGTATTTT. This codes for CASSGLAGGTDTQYF.